This is a list of T cell receptor beta chains from one sample in a study of cytomegalovirus exposure and HLA in healthy donors. Only in-frame clones appear in the TCRdb table, and some are missing; sequencing was by immunoSEQ multiplex PCR. The sample holds over 150,000 clones, approximately 84% seen once. The sample was PBMCs. These receptors were collected from a girl aged 5 to 17 in good health and CMV-seropositive. CDR3s include the opening cysteine and the closing phenylalanine or tryptophan. The D gene is left open where the match is weak. Clone sizes are given selectively: once, few, many, or a class where the clone is expanded.

D: .
J: TRBJ1-1
size: .
V: TRBV5-1
CDR3: CASSLPDRNTEAFF
DNA: TGCGCCAGCAGCTTGCCCGACAGAAACACTGAAGCTTTCTTT

D: .
J: TRBJ2-2
size: few
V: TRBV27
CDR3: CAIATNRDTGELFF
DNA: TGTGCCATCGCGACTAACAGGGACACCGGGGAGCTGTTTTTT

D: .
J: TRBJ2-7
size: .
V: TRBV25-1
CDR3: CASSEVSRQGSYEQYF
DNA: TGTGCCAGCAGTGAAGTCAGTCGGCAGGGATCCTACGAGCAGTACTTC

D: .
J: TRBJ1-3
size: .
V: TRBV30
CDR3: CAWSQTTASGNTIYF
DNA: TGTGCCTGGAGTCAAACGACAGCCTCTGGAAACACCATATATTTT

D: TRBD1
J: TRBJ2-1
size: .
V: TRBV6-1
CDR3: CASGTDSYNEQFF
DNA: TGTGCCAGCGGGACAGACTCCTACAATGAGCAGTTCTTC

D: TRBD2
J: TRBJ2-2
size: .
V: TRBV7-8
CDR3: CASSLGTKRGGPNTGELFF
DNA: TGTGCCAGCAGCCTAGGGACTAAGCGGGGGGGCCCAAACACCGGGGAGCTGTTTTTT

D: .
J: TRBJ1-2
size: .
V: TRBV18
CDR3: CASSPSGGRGYTF
DNA: TGTGCCAGCTCACCATCGGGGGGCCGTGGCTACACCTTC

D: .
J: TRBJ1-2
size: once
V: TRBV30
CDR3: CAWSIQANYGYTF
DNA: TGTGCCTGGAGTATACAGGCCAACTATGGCTACACCTTC

D: .
J: TRBJ1-1
size: .
V: TRBV19
CDR3: CASSPLSVPLNTEAFF
DNA: TGTGCCAGTAGTCCGTTGTCAGTGCCCCTGAACACTGAAGCTTTCTTT

D: TRBD1
J: TRBJ1-1
size: .
V: TRBV10-1
CDR3: CASSEGGSLRPGDTEAFF
DNA: TGCGCCAGCAGTGAAGGGGGCAGCTTACGCCCAGGGGACACTGAAGCTTTCTTT

D: TRBD1
J: TRBJ1-1
size: once
V: TRBV28
CDR3: CASSPGDRESTEAFF
DNA: TGTGCCAGCAGTCCGGGGGACAGGGAGAGCACTGAAGCTTTCTTT

D: .
J: TRBJ1-6
size: .
V: TRBV9
CDR3: CASSAAATGISYNSPLHF
DNA: TGTGCCAGCAGCGCAGCGGCTACAGGGATCTCCTATAATTCACCCCTCCACTTT

D: TRBD2
J: TRBJ2-7
size: .
V: TRBV27
CDR3: CASSLSTSGVPYEQYF
DNA: TGTGCCAGCAGTTTATCAACTAGCGGGGTTCCCTACGAGCAGTACTTC

D: .
J: TRBJ1-2
size: few
V: TRBV19
CDR3: CASSQRNRVPRGIYGYTF
DNA: TGTGCCAGTAGTCAGAGGAACAGGGTTCCCCGAGGGATTTATGGCTACACCTTC

D: TRBD1
J: TRBJ2-2
size: .
V: TRBV9
CDR3: CASSEQGPGELFF
DNA: TGTGCCAGCAGTGAACAGGGGCCCGGGGAGCTGTTTTTT

D: .
J: TRBJ1-2
size: .
V: TRBV2
CDR3: CASTNAWGGSGYTF
DNA: TGTGCCAGCACCAACGCCTGGGGAGGGAGCGGCTACACCTTC

D: TRBD1
J: TRBJ2-3
size: .
V: TRBV9
CDR3: CASSEKPQGAPDTQYF
DNA: TGTGCCAGCAGCGAGAAACCCCAGGGGGCCCCAGATACGCAGTATTTT

D: TRBD1
J: TRBJ2-1
size: .
V: TRBV29-1
CDR3: CSVVNPGQRPYEQFF
DNA: TGCAGCGTTGTGAACCCGGGACAGAGACCATATGAGCAGTTCTTC

D: .
J: TRBJ1-2
size: .
V: TRBV6-6
CDR3: CASSYSGAITF
DNA: TGTGCCAGCAGTTACTCGGGGGCCATCACCTTC

D: TRBD1
J: TRBJ1-2
size: .
V: TRBV7-2
CDR3: CASSSQTGKNGYTF
DNA: TGTGCCAGCAGCTCCCAGACAGGGAAAAATGGCTACACCTTC

D: .
J: TRBJ1-1
size: .
V: TRBV7-2
CDR3: CASSSKSHPNTEAFF
DNA: TGTGCCAGCAGCTCCAAATCACATCCGAACACTGAAGCTTTCTTT

D: .
J: TRBJ1-4
size: .
V: TRBV12-5
CDR3: CASGLTATNEKLFF
DNA: TGTGCTAGTGGTTTGACAGCAACTAATGAAAAACTGTTTTTT

D: .
J: TRBJ1-1
size: .
V: TRBV7-9
CDR3: CASGDRRDNTEAFF
DNA: TGTGCCAGCGGGGATCGCAGGGATAACACTGAAGCTTTCTTT

D: .
J: TRBJ1-3
size: .
V: TRBV4-1
CDR3: CASSRQQGTGNTIYF
DNA: TGCGCCAGCAGCCGCCAACAGGGTACTGGAAACACCATATATTTT

D: TRBD2
J: TRBJ2-3
size: .
V: TRBV18
CDR3: CASSRGGAGDASDTQYF
DNA: TGTGCCAGCTCACGGGGAGGAGCGGGGGACGCCTCTGATACGCAGTATTTT

D: .
J: TRBJ1-1
size: .
V: TRBV7-3
CDR3: CASSLNYRTEAFF
DNA: TGTGCCAGCAGCTTAAACTATCGGACTGAAGCTTTCTTT

D: .
J: TRBJ1-1
size: .
V: TRBV10-3
CDR3: CAISESAGNTEAFF
DNA: TGTGCCATCAGTGAGTCTGCAGGGAACACTGAAGCTTTCTTT

D: TRBD2
J: TRBJ2-1
size: few
V: TRBV10-3
CDR3: CASRLAGGHNEQFF
DNA: TGTGCCAGCCGACTAGCGGGGGGGCACAATGAGCAGTTCTTC

D: .
J: TRBJ2-2
size: .
V: TRBV5-1
CDR3: CASSLEGWNTGELFF
DNA: TGCGCCAGCAGCTTGGAGGGGTGGAACACCGGGGAGCTGTTTTTT

D: TRBD2
J: TRBJ2-5
size: .
V: TRBV27
CDR3: CASRARAQRGGDETQYF
DNA: TGTGCCAGCAGAGCCCGTGCCCAGCGGGGGGGAGATGAGACCCAGTACTTC

D: .
J: TRBJ2-1
size: .
V: TRBV19
CDR3: CASSIRLDYNEQFF
DNA: TGTGCCAGTAGTATAAGACTAGATTACAATGAGCAGTTCTTC

D: .
J: TRBJ1-1
size: .
V: TRBV7-9
CDR3: CASSFDTAGGDTEAFF
DNA: TGTGCCAGCAGCTTTGATACCGCCGGAGGGGACACTGAAGCTTTCTTT

D: .
J: TRBJ2-7
size: .
V: TRBV6-1
CDR3: CASSGQWIESYEQYF
DNA: TGTGCCAGCTCCGGACAGTGGATAGAATCTTACGAGCAGTACTTC

D: .
J: TRBJ2-2
size: .
V: TRBV6-5
CDR3: CASSYSVAPIGELFF
DNA: TGTGCCAGCAGTTACTCCGTGGCACCCATTGGGGAGCTGTTTTTT

D: .
J: TRBJ1-5
size: .
V: TRBV27
CDR3: CASSSQRGNQPQHF
DNA: TGTGCCAGCAGTTCCCAGAGGGGGAATCAGCCCCAGCATTTT

D: TRBD2
J: TRBJ2-3
size: .
V: TRBV19
CDR3: CASSPRTSSTDTQYF
DNA: TGTGCCAGTAGTCCCCGGACTAGCAGCACAGATACGCAGTATTTT

D: TRBD2
J: TRBJ2-3
size: .
V: TRBV12-5
CDR3: CASGLVRLAGVPSTDTQYF
DNA: TGTGCTAGTGGTTTGGTACGTCTAGCGGGGGTACCGAGCACAGATACGCAGTATTTT

D: TRBD1
J: TRBJ2-7
size: .
V: TRBV11-2
CDR3: CASSLAWTGGRYEQYF
DNA: TGTGCCAGCAGCTTAGCCTGGACAGGGGGCAGGTACGAGCAGTACTTC

D: TRBD2
J: TRBJ2-1
size: .
V: TRBV11-2
CDR3: CASSLEVLAANEQFF
DNA: TGTGCCAGCAGCTTAGAGGTTCTAGCGGCCAATGAGCAGTTCTTC

D: TRBD1
J: TRBJ1-1
size: once
V: TRBV5-1
CDR3: CASSLGTGGNTEAFF
DNA: TGCGCCAGCAGCTTGGGTACAGGGGGGAACACTGAAGCTTTCTTT

D: TRBD1
J: TRBJ1-1
size: once
V: TRBV7-6
CDR3: CASSYGTGGRVTEAFF
DNA: TGTGCCAGCAGCTATGGGACAGGGGGCCGCGTCACTGAAGCTTTCTTT

D: .
J: TRBJ1-1
size: .
V: TRBV19
CDR3: CASSMAALNTEAFF
DNA: TGTGCCAGTAGTATGGCCGCCCTGAACACTGAAGCTTTCTTT

D: TRBD1
J: TRBJ1-2
size: .
V: TRBV18
CDR3: CASSPQGAGYGYTF
DNA: TGTGCCAGCTCACCACAGGGGGCAGGCTATGGCTACACCTTC

D: .
J: TRBJ2-3
size: .
V: TRBV21-1
CDR3: CASSKPSRGFVGTDTQYF
DNA: TGTGCCAGCAGCAAACCTAGCCGGGGATTCGTTGGGACAGATACGCAGTATTTT

D: TRBD2
J: TRBJ2-3
size: .
V: TRBV5-1
CDR3: CASRRTSGVPDTQYF
DNA: TGCGCCAGCAGAAGGACTAGCGGGGTACCGGATACGCAGTATTTT

D: TRBD1
J: TRBJ1-3
size: .
V: TRBV19
CDR3: CASSTPGQRSGNTIYF
DNA: TGTGCCAGTAGTACGCCGGGACAGAGGTCTGGAAACACCATATATTTT

D: .
J: TRBJ2-6
size: .
V: TRBV9
CDR3: CASGGFSGANVLTF
DNA: TGTGCCAGCGGGGGCTTTTCAGGGGCCAACGTCCTGACTTTC

D: .
J: TRBJ1-2
size: .
V: TRBV19
CDR3: CASSQTGNYGYTF
DNA: TGTGCCAGTAGTCAGACCGGGAACTATGGCTACACCTTC

D: TRBD1
J: TRBJ1-6
size: .
V: TRBV6-6
CDR3: CASRRDSLNNSPLHF
DNA: TGTGCCAGCAGAAGGGACAGCCTAAATAATTCACCCCTCCACTTT

D: .
J: TRBJ2-1
size: .
V: TRBV7-9
CDR3: CASSPTHNEQFF
DNA: TGTGCCAGCAGCCCTACTCACAATGAGCAGTTCTTC

D: .
J: TRBJ2-7
size: .
V: TRBV6-1
CDR3: CASSGGLTDHYYEQYF
DNA: TGTGCCAGCAGTGGGGGACTCACCGACCACTACTACGAGCAGTACTTC

D: .
J: TRBJ2-1
size: .
V: TRBV18
CDR3: CASSPIEVDSLGNEQFF
DNA: TGTGCCAGCTCACCTATCGAGGTAGACAGCCTTGGGAATGAGCAGTTCTTC